This T cell receptor beta chain came from a study of identical twins. Every one of the donors was a healthy Caucasian. TCRdb reprocessed the 5' RACE reads via MiXCR and lists one record per CDR3 protein. Of 450,000 or so distinct CDR3 sequences detected, 18% appear once; the ten largest clones hold 10% to 15%. This clonotype was sampled from a man aged 50 to 60 in good health. Material for sequencing was naive T cells sorted from blood.

The CDR3 spells CASQMDRGQYYGYTF. CDR3 nucleotide sequence: TGTGCCAGCCAAATGGACAGGGGGCAATACTATGGCTACACCTTC. This chain links TRBV28 with TRBJ1-2, with 11 bases aligning to TRBD1. Germline assignment: CDR1 MDHEN and CDR2 SYDVKM. This CDR3 comprises 15 residues. Trimming took 8 bases from V and 3 from J; bases not matched to a gene: 8.